This TCR beta chain was retrieved from a study of cytomegalovirus exposure and HLA in healthy donors. On the study more broadly: From 150 million to 200 million T cells, an earlier analysis saw around 120 million unique TCR beta sequences.

General study results and limits: Reports state that TCR beta sequences accurately predicted most subjects' HLA-A and HLA-B alleles. Sequencing probably produced one cluster of sequence variants that were highly shared. Cytomegalovirus status, reportedly, was diagnosed with high specificity and sensitivity by the classifier.

PCR amplification relied on 60 Vbeta primers (plus 13 Jbeta primers). The assay was immunoSEQ multiplex PCR, and TCRdb's table has in-frame clones only and misses some. The sample totals 100,000 to 150,000 clones. On this clone: Its antigen is unknown.

The origin of this receptor is a woman in her forties in good health and CMV-seronegative. Sequencing input: PBMCs.

CDR3 amino acids: CASSPGSYNEQFF. The CDR3 DNA reads as TGTGCCAGCAGCCCAGGCTCCTACAATGAGCAGTTCTTC. The genes are TRBV7-3 and TRBJ2-1; D call uncertain. The CDR3 consists of 13 residues. Trimming removed 5 bases from V and 0 bases from J, with 5 bases in between. CDR1 and CDR2 from the germline V gene are SGHTA and FQGTGA. Using reference TRBV7-3 and TRBJ2-1 for the parts outside the CDR3, the full variable domain is GAGVSQTPSNKVTEKGKYVELRCDPISGHTALYWYRQSLGQGPEFLIYFQGTGAADDSGLPNDRFFAVRPEGSVSTLKIQRTERGDSAVYLCASSPGSYNEQFFGPGTRLTVL.